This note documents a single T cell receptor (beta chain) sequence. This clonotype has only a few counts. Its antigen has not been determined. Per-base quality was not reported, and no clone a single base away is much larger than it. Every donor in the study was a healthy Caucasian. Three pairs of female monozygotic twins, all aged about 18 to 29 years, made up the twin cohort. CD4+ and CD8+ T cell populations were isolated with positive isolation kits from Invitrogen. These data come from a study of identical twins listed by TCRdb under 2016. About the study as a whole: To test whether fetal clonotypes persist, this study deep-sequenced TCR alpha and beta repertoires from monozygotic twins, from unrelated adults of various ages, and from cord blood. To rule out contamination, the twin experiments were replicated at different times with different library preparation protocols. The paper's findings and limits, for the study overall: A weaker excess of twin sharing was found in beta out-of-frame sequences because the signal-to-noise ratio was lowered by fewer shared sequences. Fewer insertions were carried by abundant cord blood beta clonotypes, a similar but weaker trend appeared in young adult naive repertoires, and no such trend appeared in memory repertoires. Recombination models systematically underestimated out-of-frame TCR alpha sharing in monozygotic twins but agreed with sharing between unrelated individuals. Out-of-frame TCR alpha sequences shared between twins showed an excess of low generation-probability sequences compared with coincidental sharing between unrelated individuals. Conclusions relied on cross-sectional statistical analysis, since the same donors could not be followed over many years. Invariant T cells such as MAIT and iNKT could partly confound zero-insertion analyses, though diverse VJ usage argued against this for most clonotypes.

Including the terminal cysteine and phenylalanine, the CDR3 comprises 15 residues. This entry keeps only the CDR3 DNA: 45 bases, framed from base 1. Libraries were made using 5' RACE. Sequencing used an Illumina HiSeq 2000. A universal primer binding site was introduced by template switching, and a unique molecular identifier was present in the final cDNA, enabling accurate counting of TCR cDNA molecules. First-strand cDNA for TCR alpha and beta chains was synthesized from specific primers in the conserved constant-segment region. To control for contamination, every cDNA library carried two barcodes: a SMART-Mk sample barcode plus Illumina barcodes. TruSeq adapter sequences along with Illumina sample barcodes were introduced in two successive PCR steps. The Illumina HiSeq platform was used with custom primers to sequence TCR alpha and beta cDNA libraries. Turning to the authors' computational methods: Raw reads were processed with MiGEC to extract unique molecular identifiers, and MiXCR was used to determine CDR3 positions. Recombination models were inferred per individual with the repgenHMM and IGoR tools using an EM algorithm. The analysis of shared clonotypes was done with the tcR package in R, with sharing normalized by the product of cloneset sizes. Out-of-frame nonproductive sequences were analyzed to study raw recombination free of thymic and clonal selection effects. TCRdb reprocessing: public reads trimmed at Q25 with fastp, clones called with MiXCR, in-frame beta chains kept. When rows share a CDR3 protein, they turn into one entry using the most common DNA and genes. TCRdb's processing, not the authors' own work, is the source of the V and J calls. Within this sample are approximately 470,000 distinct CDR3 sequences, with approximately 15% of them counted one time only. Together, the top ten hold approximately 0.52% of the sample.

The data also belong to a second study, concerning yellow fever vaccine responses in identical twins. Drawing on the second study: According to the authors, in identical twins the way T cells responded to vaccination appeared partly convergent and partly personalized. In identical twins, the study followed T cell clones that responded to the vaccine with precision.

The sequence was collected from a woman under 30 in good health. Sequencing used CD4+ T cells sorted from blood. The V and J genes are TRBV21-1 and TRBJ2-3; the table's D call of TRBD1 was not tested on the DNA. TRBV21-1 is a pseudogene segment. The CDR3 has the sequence CASSYPGYSVDTQYF. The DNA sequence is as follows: TGTGCCAGCTCCTACCCCGGTTACTCGGTAGATACGCAGTATTTT.